Below are 32 T cell receptor beta chains sequenced from a single sample in a study of memory B cells and T cells in multiple sclerosis. Profiled with immunoSEQ multiplex PCR; TCRdb holds only in-frame clones, not every one. The sample contains some 49,000 clones, roughly 80% of which appear only once. Their target antigens are unknown. After stimulus-free culture, autoproliferating CFSE-dim and non-proliferating CFSE-high T cells were sequenced separately. Cultures began with 5x10^7 CFSE-labeled PBMCs, unstimulated for around 7 days, with replicate wells pooled. Sequencing input: PBMCs from blood kept in culture. The receptor source for this set is a human donor with multiple sclerosis.

This chain links TRBV11-3 with TRBJ1-5; perhaps TRBD1 as D (5 bases). This CDR3 comprises 17 residues. CDR1 is SGHNT and CDR2 is YENEEA in the germline V gene. V lost 5 bases and J 1 base, leaving 18 bases between the germline ends. The CDR3 DNA reads TGTGCCAGCAGCCCAGGGTATGGGGGGACGAGCAATCAGCCCCAGCATTTT. Its protein product is CASSPGYGGTSNQPQHF.

The J gene is TRBJ1-1, the V gene TRBV29-1; D uncertain. The V gene lost 4 bases and the J gene lost 1 base, with 4 bases spanning the gap. There are 11 residues in the CDR3. Germline-derived CDR1 and CDR2 are SQVTM and ANQGSEA. Here the CDR3 reads CSVGTNTEAFF. DNA for the CDR3: TGCAGCGTTGGGACGAACACTGAAGCTTTCTTT.

This chain connects TRBV9 to TRBJ2-1, with 13 bases that match TRBD2. The germline V gene has CDR1 SGDLS and CDR2 YYNGEE. The CDR3 totals 17 residues. Trimming at V came to 0 bases and at J to 10 bases, leaving 10 bases not matched to a gene. The CDR3 here is CASSVGTSGGRQGEQFF. DNA for the CDR3: TGTGCCAGCAGCGTAGGGACTAGCGGGGGCCGACAAGGGGAGCAGTTCTTC.

The chain carries TRBV6-1 and TRBJ1-2; D is uncertain. Germline CDR1 MNHNS, CDR2 SASEGT. The CDR3 has 13 residues. Trimming removed 8 bases from V and 0 bases from J, with 10 bases in between. CDR3 in DNA: TGTGCCAGCTCGAAGGCTGCTAACTATGGCTACACCTTC. Amino acid sequence: CASSKAANYGYTF.

The chain joins TRBV5-1 to TRBJ2-6; D is unresolved. The CDR3 spans 17 residues. Trimming stripped 7 bases from V and 5 bases from J, with 22 bases between. Germline CDR1 and CDR2: SGHRS and YFSETQ. The CDR3 nucleotides are TGCGCCAGCTCTCTGTTATCTTCACAAAGTCGGGCCAACGTCCTGACTTTC. Translated: CASSLLSSQSRANVLTF.

This clone has a single count. V and J are TRBV6-5 and TRBJ1-1, with D uncertain. CDR3 length: 15 amino acids. The germline gives CDR1 MNHEY, CDR2 SVGAGI. V lost 0 bases to trimming and J lost 3 bases, with 11 bases between them. The CDR3 protein is CASSYSFRLHTEAFF. The CDR3 DNA sequence: TGTGCCAGCAGTTACTCGTTCCGTCTACACACTGAAGCTTTCTTT.

The count of this clone is one. The chain recombines TRBV29-1 with TRBJ1-1, with 9 bases that match TRBD1. Looked up from germline, CDR1 is SQVTM and CDR2 is ANQGSEA. V shed 3 bases and J 0 bases; nucleotides not matched to a gene: 11. This CDR3 region has 17 residues. Written as DNA, the CDR3 is TGCAGCGTTGAGTTTAGGTCGACAGGGGGTTTGAACACTGAAGCTTTCTTT. It translates to CSVEFRSTGGLNTEAFF.

CDR3 in DNA: TGTGCCTGGAGCCTCATGACAGGGTACCAAGAGACCCAGTACTTC. Translating it yields CAWSLMTGYQETQYF. This chain uses TRBV30 with TRBJ2-5; 7 nucleotides match TRBD1. The CDR3 is 15 amino acids. V shed 3 bases and J 0 bases; nucleotides not matched to a gene: 7. The germline gives CDR1 GTSNPN, CDR2 SVGIG (reference sequence).

As for this clone: Germline and junction disagree at one end, which may indicate a read error. V usage is TRBV11-2 and J usage is TRBJ2-7, with D perhaps TRBD1 (6 bases). Germline CDR1 and CDR2: SGHAT and FQNNGV. This CDR3 comprises 14 residues. In DNA form, the CDR3 reads TGTGCCAGCAGCTTACCGGGACAATCCTCCGAGCAGTACTTC. Its protein is CASSLPGQSSEQYF.

V is TRBV6-5 and J is TRBJ1-2, with no clear D. V was shortened by 2 bases and J by 9 bases, with 13 bases between the two germline ends. The CDR3 is made up of 13 amino acids. Germline V gives CDR1 MNHEY, CDR2 SVGAGI. The CDR3 loop is CASSYPRSGRYTF. The CDR3 DNA reads as TGTGCCAGCAGTTACCCCAGGTCTGGACGCTACACCTTC.

The chain employs TRBV19 and TRBJ1-2; TRBD1 agrees at 7 bases. This CDR3 comprises 15 residues. Germline loops: CDR1 LNHDA, CDR2 SQIVND (reference sequence). The junction had 10 bases not matched to a gene; V was cut back by 6 bases and J by 3 bases. The CDR3 DNA follows: TGTGCCAGTAGGACGACAGGGCCCTGGGACTATGGCTACACCTTC. Amino acids: CASRTTGPWDYGYTF.

The CDR3 region is CASSLGQGAGNIQYF. CDR3 sequence (DNA): TGTGCCAGCAGTTTGGGGCAGGGGGCAGGAAACATTCAGTACTTC. The chain has TRBV27 and TRBJ2-4; 8 bases are a match to TRBD1. The V gene's germline CDR1 is MNHEY and CDR2 SMNVEV (reference sequence). Trimming removed 3 bases from V and 6 bases from J; junction bases left unmatched: 7. The CDR3 extends over 15 amino acids.

V usage is TRBV6-6 and J usage is TRBJ1-6; D unresolved. Germline CDR1 reads MNHNY; CDR2 reads SVGAGI (reference sequence). This CDR3 comprises 15 residues. V was cut by 0 bases and J by 7 bases, with 10 bases left in between. The CDR3 loop is CASSYSPGKNSPLHF. CDR3 sequence (DNA): TGTGCCAGCAGTTACTCCCCAGGCAAAAATTCACCCCTCCACTTT.

This clone was picked up a small number of times. Distinct nucleotide sequences in the sample also encode this CDR3. This chain connects TRBV7-3 to TRBJ2-2; the D gene is possibly TRBD2 (5 bases). Germline CDR1 SGHTA, CDR2 FQGTGA. V dropped 2 bases and J dropped 1 base, with 5 bases sitting between them. The CDR3 is 14 amino acids. The CDR3 sequence is CASSLEGNTGELFF. The CDR3 DNA sequence: TGTGCCAGCAGCTTAGAGGGGAACACCGGGGAGCTGTTTTTT. Filled out from reference TRBV7-3 and TRBJ2-2, the complete variable domain reads GAGVSQTPSNKVTEKGKYVELRCDPISGHTALYWYRQSLGQGPEFLIYFQGTGAADDSGLPNDRFFAVRPEGSVSTLKIQRTERGDSAVYLCASSLEGNTGELFFGEGSRLTVL.

This clone was counted once. The gene calls are TRBV10-3 and TRBJ1-4; 9 nucleotides align to TRBD1. The ends lost 4 bases at V and 5 bases at J; junction bases unmatched: 5. The CDR3 sequence is 15 residues long. CDR1 and CDR2 (germline): ENHRY, SYGVKD. This CDR3 reads CAISGGQGPNEKLFF. CDR3 DNA sequence: TGTGCCATCAGTGGGGGACAGGGCCCAAATGAAAAACTGTTTTTT.

The rearrangement uses TRBV5-6 and TRBJ2-1; maybe TRBD2 (7 bases). Trimming cost V 3 bases and J 0 bases, with 10 bases left between them. Germline CDR1 is SGHDT and CDR2 is YYEEEE. This CDR3 is built from 15 residues. The CDR3: CASSWGGPSYNEQFF. The CDR3 coding sequence is TGTGCCAGCAGCTGGGGGGGGCCCTCCTACAATGAGCAGTTCTTC.

The chain carries TRBV5-8 and TRBJ1-1, with 8 bases matching TRBD1. V was pared by 4 bases and J by 2 bases, with 10 bases of the junction left unmatched. The length of the CDR3 is 16 residues. Germline values: CDR1 SGHTS, CDR2 YDEGEE. Here the CDR3 DNA reads TGTGCCAGCAGCCTACATTACGGACAGGGAAACACTGAAGCTTTCTTT. Translation gives CASSLHYGQGNTEAFF.

The gene calls are TRBV28 and TRBJ1-2; D remains ambiguous. This CDR3 contains 12 residues. The ends were cut back, 4 bases at V and 7 bases at J, with 10 bases in the middle. CDR1 is MDHEN and CDR2 is SYDVKM in the germline V gene. CDR3 sequence: CASSSPFAGYTF. CDR3 DNA sequence: TGTGCCAGCAGTTCCCCCTTCGCTGGCTACACCTTC.

The rearrangement uses TRBV7-9 and TRBJ2-5, with TRBD1 matching over 7 bases. The germline CDR1 and CDR2 sequences are SEHNR and FQNEAQ (reference sequence). J lost 5 bases, V lost 4 bases, and 13 bases had no gene match. The CDR3 runs to 16 residues. CDR3 loop: CASSSILQGTAETQYF. CDR3 nucleotide sequence: TGTGCCAGCAGCTCAATACTACAGGGGACCGCGGAGACCCAGTACTTC.

This chain uses TRBV30 with TRBJ2-5; D is possibly TRBD2 (6 bases). This CDR3 region has 13 residues. Trimming took 5 bases from V and 8 from J, leaving 18 bases between them. From germline, CDR1 is GTSNPN and CDR2 SVGIG (reference sequence). The CDR3 DNA reads as TGTGCCTGGGGCACGGGGGACCAAACCACCCAGTACTTC. Amino acids: CAWGTGDQTTQYF.

This clone is a singleton in its sample. The V call is TRBV5-8, the J call TRBJ2-3, with D tentatively TRBD1 (7 bases). CDR3 length equals 18 residues. Germline loops: CDR1 SGHTS, CDR2 YDEGEE. V was cut by 2 bases and J by 2 bases, with 21 bases left in between. CDR3 loop: CASSLARGANTLTDTQYF. As DNA, the CDR3 is TGTGCCAGCAGCTTAGCCAGGGGGGCCAATACTCTCACAGATACGCAGTATTTT.

V and J are TRBV6-6 and TRBJ1-2; perhaps TRBD1 as D (5 bases). V was trimmed by 6 bases and J by 8 bases, leaving 13 bases between them. CDR1 is MNHNY and CDR2 is SVGAGI in the germline V gene (reference sequence). The CDR3 runs 12 residues. DNA of the CDR3: TGTGCCAGCAGCCGGGGCAGGGAAGGCTACACCTTC. Its protein is CASSRGREGYTF.

V and J are TRBV10-3 and TRBJ2-7, with TRBD2 identical over 7 bases. In germline, CDR1 is ENHRY, CDR2 SYGVKD. This CDR3 comprises 13 residues. The ends lost 10 bases at V and 5 bases at J; junction bases unmatched: 11. CDR3 DNA: TGTGCCACCGGGGGGAACCCGGAGGACGAGCAGTACTTC. It codes for CATGGNPEDEQYF.

The V call is TRBV7-6, the J call TRBJ2-5; 13 positions match TRBD2. This CDR3 region has 16 residues. The germline gives CDR1 SGHVS, CDR2 FNYEAQ. With V trimmed by 5 bases and J by 5 bases, 8 bases remained unmatched. CDR3 DNA sequence: TGTGCCAGCAGCCTTACTAGCGGGGGGGCTCTGGAGACCCAGTACTTC. The encoded protein is CASSLTSGGALETQYF. Drawing the rest from reference TRBV7-6 and TRBJ2-5, the complete variable domain is GAGVSQSPRYKVTKRGQDVALRCDPISGHVSLYWYRQALGQGPEFLTYFNYEAQQDKSGLPNDRFSAERPEGSISTLTIQRTEQRDSAMYRCASSLTSGGALETQYFGPGTRLLVL.

This chain joins TRBV19 and TRBJ2-1, with TRBD2 matching 13 bases. Germline V gene lookup returns CDR1 LNHDA and CDR2 SQIVND (reference sequence). This CDR3 spans 16 amino acids. V lost 2 bases to trimming and J lost 7 bases; unmatched junction nucleotides: 5. The CDR3 sequence is CASSITSGGVQNEQFF. For the CDR3, the DNA is TGTGCCAGTAGTATAACTAGCGGGGGGGTTCAAAATGAGCAGTTCTTC.

V and J are TRBV29-1 and TRBJ1-2, with D perhaps matching TRBD1 (5 bases). Trimming pared 6 bases from V and 4 bases from J, leaving 18 bases between. The CDR3 runs 14 residues. Germline CDR1 and CDR2: SQVTM and ANQGSEA. CDR3 in DNA: TGCAGCGTATTCATTCCGGGACGTCCCTATGGCTACACCTTC. It translates to CSVFIPGRPYGYTF.

The gene calls are TRBV5-1 and TRBJ2-3; D is possibly TRBD2 (5 bases). Deletions cut 4 bases from V and 3 bases from J, with 12 bases between. Germline loops: CDR1 SGHRS, CDR2 YFSETQ. The CDR3 loop spans 14 amino acids. CDR3 DNA sequence: TGCGCCAGCAGCCCTGACCGGGGAACAGATACGCAGTATTTT. Its translation: CASSPDRGTDTQYF.

The gene calls are TRBV10-2 and TRBJ2-2; 8 positions agree with TRBD1. From germline, CDR1 is WSHSY and CDR2 SAAADI. The V gene end was trimmed by 0 bases and the J gene end by 9 bases; junction bases not matched to a gene: 6. This CDR3 is 15 amino acids long. The CDR3 reads CASSESTGVRRELFF. The CDR3, as DNA: TGCGCCAGCAGTGAGTCGACAGGGGTTCGACGGGAGCTGTTTTTT.

Comments on this clone: The germline gene is not matched at one end of the junction; a read error may be the cause. The V and J genes are TRBV7-7 and TRBJ1-6; D gene unclear. The CDR3 spans 13 residues. Germline V lookup: CDR1 SSHAT, CDR2 FNYEAQ (reference sequence). The CDR3 nucleotides read TGTGCTAGCAGCTTAGCCCAGAATTCACCCCTCCACTTT. The encoded protein is CASSLAQNSPLHF.

V gene TRBV7-2 combines with J gene TRBJ2-7; the D gene is possibly TRBD2 (7 bases). Germline CDR1 is SGHTA and CDR2 is FQGNSA. Trimming cost V 5 bases and J 0 bases, with 14 bases left between them. The CDR3 spans 15 residues. DNA for the CDR3: TGTGCCAGCAGCCCCCGCGGGGGCGGCTCCTACGAGCAGTACTTC. Protein: CASSPRGGGSYEQYF. The complete variable domain, with remaining parts taken from reference TRBV7-2 and TRBJ2-7, reads GAGVSQSPSNKVTEKGKDVELRCDPISGHTALYWYRQSLGQGLEFLIYFQGNSAPDKSGLPSDRFSAERTGGSVSTLTIQRTQQEDSAVYLCASSPRGGGSYEQYFGPGTRLTVT.

As regards this clone: This sample also contains other DNA sequences that code for the same CDR3. The chain recombines TRBV7-3 with TRBJ1-5; the D gene is possibly TRBD1 (5 bases). The CDR3 is 15 residues long. V shed 2 bases and J shed 6 bases, with 14 bases lying between them. CDR1 and CDR2 from the germline V gene are SGHTA and FQGTGA. This CDR3 is CASSLRPGRGQPQHF. The CDR3 bases are TGTGCCAGCAGCTTACGGCCGGGGAGGGGTCAGCCCCAGCATTTT.

A note on this clone: Other DNA sequences in this sample translate to the same CDR3. The V call is TRBV30, the J call TRBJ1-2; tentatively, D is TRBD1 (5 bases). CDR3 length equals 12 residues. The germline V gene has CDR1 GTSNPN and CDR2 SVGIG (reference sequence). V was shortened by 3 bases and J by 6 bases, with 11 bases between the two germline ends. In DNA, the CDR3 is TGTGCCTGGAGGGGGGTGGGCGATGGCTACACCTTC. It encodes CAWRGVGDGYTF.